The rows below give T cell receptor beta chains drawn from one sample of a study of T-cell memory formation after mild COVID-19. TCRdb called the 5' RACE reads again in MiXCR, with one record for every CDR3 protein. The sample shows hundreds of thousands of distinct CDR3 sequences, approximately 15% of them seen only once. The specimen sequenced was PBMCs or a T cell subset sorted from them (not recorded which). The receptors originated from a man aged 18 to 30 who had mild COVID-19 (a few samples of this study predate the infection). Cell type and time point are not known. The CDR3 runs from the conserved cysteine through the conserved F or W. The D gene is left open where the match is weak. A clone size is listed for some rows: how often the clone was seen (once, few, many), or a class if it is expanded.

NA	TRBV7-2	NA	TRBJ1-4	TGTGCCAGCAGCAGAGGGGGTACTGCAACTAATGAAAAACTGTTTTTT	CASSRGGTATNEKLFF
TRBD1	TRBV12-3/TRBV12-4	few	TRBJ1-5	TGTGCCAGCAGTTCTCGGACAGGGACGATCAATCAGCCCCAGCATTTT	CASSSRTGTINQPQHF
NA	TRBV7-2	few	TRBJ1-1	TGTGCCAGCAGCTTACGACCAGATCCTGGCACTGAAGCTTTCTTT	CASSLRPDPGTEAFF
NA	TRBV5-6	few	TRBJ2-7	TGTGCCAGCAGGGGTGGGCTGGAGCAGTACTTC	CASRGGLEQYF
TRBD1	TRBV6-1	NA	TRBJ1-2	TGTGCCAGCACTTTACCCGGGACAGGGTATGGCTACACCTTC	CASTLPGTGYGYTF
TRBD2	TRBV5-1	few	TRBJ2-5	TGCGCCAGCAGCCCGACACTAGCGGGGGTGCAAGAGACCCAGTACTTC	CASSPTLAGVQETQYF
TRBD2	TRBV6-1	NA	TRBJ2-1	TGTGCCAGCAGTTCTAGCGGGGGGGCCCATGAGCAGTTCTTC	CASSSSGGAHEQFF
NA	TRBV12-5	few	TRBJ2-2	TGTGCTTGCCAGGGAACGAACACCGGGGAGCTGTTTTTT	CACQGTNTGELFF
NA	TRBV20-1	few	TRBJ2-1	TGCAGTGCTAGAGGTCCCGGCCTCGCGAAAAATGAGCAGTTCTTC	CSARGPGLAKNEQFF
NA	TRBV9	few	TRBJ2-3	TGTGCCAGCAGCGTAGCCCGAGGGCGAGAAGGCACAGATACGCAGTATTTT	CASSVARGREGTDTQYF
TRBD1	TRBV5-1	NA	TRBJ2-5	TGCGCCAGCAGCTTGATTGGACAGGGGGCGGCGGAGACCCAGTACTTC	CASSLIGQGAAETQYF
TRBD1	TRBV30	NA	TRBJ1-6	TGTGCCTCGGACAGGGGCCAGGGCAATTCACCCCTCCACTTT	CASDRGQGNSPLHF
NA	TRBV5-6	NA	TRBJ2-2	TGTGCCAGCAGCCCTGACCCGTACACCGGGGAGCTGTTTTTT	CASSPDPYTGELFF
NA	TRBV5-1	NA	TRBJ2-4	TGCGCCAGCAGCTTATCCGGGGGTGGGCAAAACATTCAGTACTTC	CASSLSGGGQNIQYF
NA	TRBV6-5	NA	TRBJ1-1	TGTGCCAGCACTAATTCCTTGGGAAAGTTGGCTTTCTTT	CASTNSLGKLAFF
NA	TRBV29-1	NA	TRBJ2-3	TGCAGCGTTGAAGGGTGGACTCAAACGGATACGCAGTATTTT	CSVEGWTQTDTQYF
NA	TRBV7-2	few	TRBJ2-7	TGTGCCAGCAGCTTAGATTCCGGGTCCTACGAGCAGTACTTC	CASSLDSGSYEQYF
NA	TRBV7-9	NA	TRBJ2-2	TGTGCCAGCAGCTTAGCGCTCGGACGAAAGAACACCGGGGAGCTGTTTTTT	CASSLALGRKNTGELFF
NA	TRBV7-9	many	TRBJ2-5	TGTGCCAGCAGCTTAGCGCACAGAACTCCGGAGACCCAGTACTTC	CASSLAHRTPETQYF
TRBD1	TRBV7-2	many	TRBJ1-4	TGTGCCAGCAGCCCGGGACAGGGCCTAAAACTGTTTTTT	CASSPGQGLKLFF
NA	TRBV4-3	many	TRBJ1-3	TGCGCCAGCAGCCAAGCGCGGACGGCTGGAAACACCATATATTTT	CASSQARTAGNTIYF
NA	TRBV4-1	NA	TRBJ2-2	TGCGCCAGCCGGAAGAGCGGCGACACCGGGGAGCTGTTTTTT	CASRKSGDTGELFF
TRBD1	TRBV20-1	NA	TRBJ2-5	TGCAGTGCTCTTCACGGGACAGTCGGGGAGACCCAGTACTTC	CSALHGTVGETQYF
NA	TRBV20-1	NA	TRBJ2-5	TGCAGTGCTAGTTCTGGGGTGGAGACCCAGTACTTC	CSASSGVETQYF
NA	TRBV20-1	NA	TRBJ2-3	TGCAGTGCTAGAGATGTTGACAAGGGGGTATCGGATACGCAGTATTTT	CSARDVDKGVSDTQYF
NA	TRBV6-5	few	TRBJ2-7	TGTGCCAGCAGTTACTATGTTGGACCCTCCTACGAGCAGTACTTC	CASSYYVGPSYEQYF
TRBD1	TRBV4-3	few	TRBJ1-1	TGCGCCAGCAGCCAAGGTACAGGGGCGATGGACACTGAAGCTTTCTTT	CASSQGTGAMDTEAFF
NA	TRBV28	few	TRBJ2-4	TGTGCCAGCGAGAGCGGCGTAGCCAAAAACATTCAGTACTTC	CASESGVAKNIQYF
NA	TRBV29-1	NA	TRBJ2-5	TGCAGCGTTGACGGGGCCGGGGAGACCCAGTACTTC	CSVDGAGETQYF
NA	TRBV11-2	NA	TRBJ2-4	TGTGCCAGCAGCTTAATCGAAGAACTGCCCAGACTAAACATTCAGTACTTC	CASSLIEELPRLNIQYF
TRBD1	TRBV5-6	many	TRBJ2-1	TGTGCCAGCAGCCTCGGACAGGGTTATGAGCAGTTCTTC	CASSLGQGYEQFF
TRBD1	TRBV5-1	few	TRBJ2-5	TGCGCCAGCAGCTTGGGGGCAGGGGGCGGCGGAGAGACCCAGTACTTC	CASSLGAGGGGETQYF
TRBD2	TRBV6-1	NA	TRBJ2-3	TGTGCCAGCAGTGAACGCGGGGGAGATACGCAGTATTTT	CASSERGGDTQYF
TRBD1	TRBV6-5	few	TRBJ2-5	TGTGCCAGCAGCTCCGGACAGGTTTGGCAAGAGACCCAGTACTTC	CASSSGQVWQETQYF
TRBD2	TRBV7-6	NA	TRBJ2-1	TGTGCCAGCAGCTTCGCCAGCGGGGGCCACTCCTACAATGAGCAGTTCTTC	CASSFASGGHSYNEQFF
NA	TRBV29-1	NA	TRBJ2-1	TGCAGCGTTCTCCCGGACACGGACGTAGGGCAGTTCTTC	CSVLPDTDVGQFF
TRBD1	TRBV9	NA	TRBJ2-3	TGTGCCAGCAGCGTAGCCTGGACAGGGGACACAGATACGCAGTATTTT	CASSVAWTGDTDTQYF
NA	TRBV6-2/TRBV6-3	few	TRBJ2-2	TGTGCCAGCAGGACTAGACTCAACACCGGGGAGCTGTTTTTT	CASRTRLNTGELFF
TRBD2	TRBV5-5	NA	TRBJ2-3	TGTGCCAGCAGCTTCCTAGCGGGGGAGTGGGGTGGCACAGATACGCAGTATTTT	CASSFLAGEWGGTDTQYF
NA	TRBV10-3	NA	TRBJ1-1	TGTGCCATCATAGCGGGGACTGAAGCTTTCTTT	CAIIAGTEAFF
NA	TRBV20-1	NA	TRBJ2-1	TGCAGTGCTGGGCACAATGAGCAGTTCTTC	CSAGHNEQFF
NA	TRBV7-9	NA	TRBJ1-3	TGTGCCAGCAGCCCAGGGGCCTTGGAGTTT	CASSPGALEF
NA	TRBV6-2/TRBV6-3	NA	TRBJ2-2	TGTGCCAGCAGAACCCTCGACAGCAGGAACACCGGGGAGCTGTTTTTT	CASRTLDSRNTGELFF
NA	TRBV5-1	many	TRBJ2-5	TGTGCCAGCAGCTTCCAAGAGACCCAGTACTTC	CASSFQETQYF
TRBD1	TRBV7-7	many	TRBJ2-5	TGTGCCAGCAGCATCGGACAGGGGGCTGGTCGGGAGACCCAGTACTTC	CASSIGQGAGRETQYF
NA	TRBV6-2/TRBV6-3	NA	TRBJ1-5	TGTGCAATCGGACAGTACGGCAATCAGCCCCAGCATTTT	CAIGQYGNQPQHF
NA	TRBV4-3	many	TRBJ1-6	TGCGCCAGCAGCCAAGGGGGTACGGACGGACTGGATAATTCACCCCTCCACTTT	CASSQGGTDGLDNSPLHF
TRBD2	TRBV9	few	TRBJ2-3	TGTGCCAGCAGCTCCCGAACCGGGACTAGCGGCACAGATACGCAGTATTTT	CASSSRTGTSGTDTQYF
NA	TRBV27	few	TRBJ1-4	TGTGCCAGCAGTTTATCGACCCGGGGGAGCGAAAAACTGTTTTTT	CASSLSTRGSEKLFF
TRBD1	TRBV10-3	NA	TRBJ2-7	TGTGCCATCAGTGAGCAAAGAGGACAGGGAGTCGAGCAGTACTTC	CAISEQRGQGVEQYF
NA	TRBV5-1	few	TRBJ2-7	TGCGCCAGCAGCCCGGCCCCAGGGAACGAGCAGTACTTC	CASSPAPGNEQYF
NA	TRBV12-3/TRBV12-4	few	TRBJ2-2	TGTGCCAGCAGTTTAAAGGCGGGTTCGAACACCGGGGAGCTGTTTTTT	CASSLKAGSNTGELFF
NA	TRBV7-8	many	TRBJ2-6	TGTGCCAGCAGCTTCCGCGTTATCTCTGGGGCCAACGTCCTGACTTTC	CASSFRVISGANVLTF